These 25 T cell receptor beta chains originate from one sample sequenced in a study of post-analysis software for immune sequencing data. General study points: Patients had higher frequencies than controls of roughly 5 TRBV segments, including TRBV5-6, TRBV5-1 and TRBV20-1.

No antigen has been identified for these receptors. TCR beta libraries were prepared from cDNA with unique molecular identifiers. Each CDR3 protein is one row after TCRdb ran MiXCR on the PCR reads. The table has about 770,000 distinct CDR3 sequences, around 45% seen once. The sequenced sample was blood. These receptors were taken from a girl aged 5 to 17 with multiple sclerosis.

V gene TRBV12-3 or TRBV12-4 combines with J gene TRBJ2-1; D gene uncertain. The CDR3 runs 12 residues. The V end lost 7 bases, the J end lost 7 bases, and 11 bases lay between the germline ends. The CDR3 sequence: CASTPWGNEQFF. The DNA of the CDR3 is TGTGCCAGCACCCCGTGGGGTAATGAGCAGTTCTTC.

The chain is built from TRBV10-3 and TRBJ1-5; TRBD1 matches 7 bases. The CDR3 covers 15 residues. J gave up 5 bases and V 3 bases, and 7 bases lay outside the gene matches. Germline V gene sequence: CDR1 ENHRY, CDR2 SYGVKD. Here the CDR3 reads CAISDSGTEYQPQHF. The DNA of the CDR3 is TGTGCCATCAGTGACTCCGGGACAGAGTATCAGCCCCAGCATTTT.

The rearrangement links TRBV11-2 to TRBJ2-5; 7 bases map to TRBD1. CDR1 and CDR2 (germline): SGHAT, FQNNGV. The junction had 7 bases not matched to a gene; V was cut back by 4 bases and J by 2 bases. The CDR3 loop spans 15 amino acids. CDR3 loop: CASSSDPGQQETQYF. CDR3 nucleotide sequence: TGTGCCAGCAGCTCAGACCCGGGACAGCAAGAGACCCAGTACTTC.

In its sample, this clonotype was seen a few times. The chain combines TRBV20-1 with TRBJ1-2; tentative D call: TRBD1 (5 bases). The V end lost 4 bases, the J end lost 3 bases, and 9 bases lay between the germline ends. This CDR3 spans 12 amino acids. Germline lookup yields CDR1 DFQATT and CDR2 SNEGSKA (reference sequence). CDR3 residues: CSATGTDYGYTF. CDR3 sequence (DNA): TGCAGTGCTACCGGGACGGACTATGGCTACACCTTC.

The chain uses TRBV20-1 and TRBJ2-5, with 7 bases aligning to TRBD2. J gave up 5 bases and V 7 bases, and 10 bases lay outside the gene matches. From germline, CDR1 is DFQATT and CDR2 SNEGSKA (reference sequence). The CDR3 spans 13 residues. The CDR3 DNA reads as TGCAGTGGGCTAGCGGCAGTCTCCGAGACCCAGTACTTC. It is translated as CSGLAAVSETQYF.

This clonotype was detected ten times or more. Compared with germline, one end of the junction differs, possibly owing to a read error. The chain employs TRBV5-1 and TRBJ1-2, with D tentatively TRBD1 (5 bases). This CDR3 spans 11 amino acids. Germline V lookup: CDR1 SGHRS, CDR2 YFSETQ. Here the CDR3 reads CASSPGGGYTF. The CDR3 region has the DNA TGTGCCAGCAGCCCTGGGGGAGGCTACACCTTC.

The genes are TRBV20-1 and TRBJ2-4; no reliable D call. CDR1 is DFQATT, CDR2 SNEGSKA, per germline (reference sequence). This CDR3 is built from 13 residues. Trimming stripped 2 bases from V and 2 bases from J, with 7 bases between. CDR3 coding DNA: TGCAGTGCTAGACTAGACACCAAAAACATTCAGTACTTC. Its protein is CSARLDTKNIQYF.

This chain connects TRBV20-1 to TRBJ2-7; D might be TRBD1 or TRBD2, each matching 7 bases. The V end lost 0 bases, the J end lost 3 bases, and 15 bases lay between the germline ends. The CDR3 is 15 amino acids. CDR1 and CDR2 from the germline V gene are DFQATT and SNEGSKA (reference sequence). This CDR3 is CSARDRDRDYYEQYF. In nucleotides, the CDR3 is TGCAGTGCTAGAGATCGCGACAGGGACTACTACGAGCAGTACTTC.

This chain connects TRBV11-1 to TRBJ2-3; 8 bases are shared with TRBD2. J was trimmed by 1 base and V by 3 bases; bases with no gene match: 3. Germline CDR1 is SGHAT and CDR2 is FQDESV (reference sequence). The CDR3 covers 15 residues. For the CDR3, the DNA is TGTGCCAGCAGCTTTAGCGGGGTCCGCACAGATACGCAGTATTTT. Encoded protein: CASSFSGVRTDTQYF. The full variable domain, completed using reference TRBV11-1 and TRBJ2-3, is EAEVAQSPRYKITEKSQAVAFWCDPISGHATLYWYRQILGQGPELLVQFQDESVVDDSQLPKDRFSAERLKGVDSTLKIQPAELGDSAMYLCASSFSGVRTDTQYFGPGTRLTVL.

CDR3 amino acids: CSASIPSGRGHEQYF. CDR3 DNA sequence: TGCAGTGCTAGTATCCCTAGCGGGAGAGGGCACGAGCAGTACTTC. The chain carries TRBV20-1 and TRBJ2-7; 10 bases are a match to TRBD2. CDR1 and CDR2 from the germline V gene are DFQATT and SNEGSKA (reference sequence). The CDR3 length is 15 residues. Losses at the gene ends were 3 bases for V and 5 bases for J; bases not matched to a gene: 10.

The CDR3: CSAYRQGAKETQYF. The CDR3 region has the DNA TGCAGTGCTTACCGACAGGGGGCCAAAGAGACCCAGTACTTC. This rearrangement joins TRBV20-1 to TRBJ2-5, with TRBD1 matching 10 bases. The CDR3 is made up of 14 amino acids. Germline trimming cut 5 bases from V and 3 bases from J; bases unmatched to any gene: 6. In germline, CDR1 is DFQATT, CDR2 SNEGSKA (reference sequence).

The genes are TRBV28 and TRBJ2-1; 7 bases fit TRBD1. This CDR3 is 15 amino acids long. Germline CDR1 reads MDHEN; CDR2 reads SYDVKM. V shed 7 bases and J 0 bases; nucleotides not matched to a gene: 6. The CDR3 nucleotides are TGTGCCAGCACTATGACAGGGAGCTCCTACAATGAGCAGTTCTTC. Protein: CASTMTGSSYNEQFF.

The chain combines TRBV7-6 with TRBJ2-7; tentatively, D is TRBD2 (5 bases). V was trimmed by 5 bases and J by 6 bases, leaving 23 bases between them. CDR1 SGHVS and CDR2 FNYEAQ come from the germline V gene. The CDR3 sequence is 16 residues long. CDR3 sequence (DNA): TGTGCCAGCAGCCCAAAGGCTAGCCCTAATTCACGCGAGCAGTACTTC. It specifies CASSPKASPNSREQYF.

This clonotype was detected only a few times. This chain's CDR3 is CATSRRGQGYEQYF. The CDR3 coding sequence is TGTGCCACCAGCCGAAGGGGGCAAGGGTACGAGCAGTACTTC. The rearrangement uses TRBV15 and TRBJ2-7; 7 nucleotides agree with TRBD1. This CDR3 spans 14 amino acids. The V gene's germline CDR1 is LNHNV and CDR2 YYDKDF (reference sequence). The V gene end was trimmed by 5 bases and the J gene end by 4 bases; junction bases not matched to a gene: 8.

Concerning this clonotype: The junction shows a germline mismatch at one end, possibly a read error. This chain joins TRBV12-3 or TRBV12-4 and TRBJ2-3, with 13 bases identical to TRBD2. The CDR3 runs to 17 residues. CDR3 sequence (DNA): TGTGCCAGCAGGTGGACTAGCGGGAGAGGGCCGACAGATACGCGGTATTTT. This translates into CASRWTSGRGPTDTRYF.

This clonotype has only a few counts. This sequence joins TRBV7-2 and TRBJ1-1; unclear D gene. This CDR3 is 14 amino acids long. The germline V gene has CDR1 SGHTA and CDR2 FQGNSA. Trimming left V 4 bases short and J 3 bases short, with 12 bases between. CDR3 loop: CASSSSPPDTEAFF. In nucleotides, the CDR3 is TGTGCCAGCAGCTCCTCCCCTCCGGACACTGAAGCTTTCTTT.

The chain employs TRBV29-1 and TRBJ2-5, with TRBD1 matching over 9 bases. Germline V gene data show CDR1 as SQVTM and CDR2 as ANQGSEA. The CDR3 runs 15 residues. J gave up 5 bases and V 2 bases, and 9 bases lay outside the gene matches. CDR3 coding DNA: TGCAGCGTTGAACGGGACAGGGTATGGCAGGAGACCCAGTACTTC. Residues: CSVERDRVWQETQYF.

The chain has TRBV2 and TRBJ1-5; TRBD1 might be the D (6 bases). Trimming took 7 bases from V and 2 from J, leaving 9 bases between them. Germline lookup yields CDR1 SNHLY and CDR2 FYNNEI. The CDR3 contains 13 residues. CDR3: CASTRGRNQPQHF. The CDR3, as DNA: TGTGCCAGCACCAGGGGCCGCAATCAGCCCCAGCATTTT.

This clonotype showed up just a few times. This chain links TRBV20-1 with TRBJ2-7, with TRBD2 matching 10 bases. The ends lost 0 bases at V and 7 bases at J; junction bases unmatched: 6. The CDR3 is 14 residues long. Germline loops: CDR1 DFQATT, CDR2 SNEGSKA (reference sequence). Here the CDR3 DNA reads TGCAGTGCTAGAGATGCTAGCGGGAGAGGAGAGCAGTACTTC. This translates into CSARDASGRGEQYF.

This clonotype was detected a few times. The gene calls are TRBV11-3 and TRBJ2-5, with D perhaps matching TRBD2 (6 bases). The CDR3 spans 13 residues. CDR1 and CDR2 from the germline V gene are SGHNT and YENEEA. V shed 7 bases and J shed 2 bases, with 11 bases lying between them. CDR3 nucleotide sequence: TGTGCCAGCATGCGGAGGGGTCAAGAGACCCAGTACTTC. Amino acids: CASMRRGQETQYF.

This clonotype showed up just a few times. This chain joins TRBV12-3 or TRBV12-4 and TRBJ1-2; D uncertain. This CDR3 comprises 13 residues. The V gene lost 5 bases and the J gene lost 7 bases, with 14 bases spanning the gap. CDR3: CASSTGVEGGYTF. As DNA, the CDR3 is TGTGCCAGCAGTACGGGAGTAGAAGGTGGCTACACCTTC.

This clonotype occurred many times. The rearrangement links TRBV4-1 to TRBJ2-3; 10 nucleotides align to TRBD2. Germline V gene lookup returns CDR1 MGHRA and CDR2 YSYEKL. V lost 5 bases to trimming and J lost 5 bases; unmatched junction nucleotides: 4. This CDR3 has 14 residues. The CDR3 DNA follows: TGCGCCAGCAGCTCCCTAGCGGGAGAAGATACGCAGTATTTT. This encodes CASSSLAGEDTQYF.

The chain joins TRBV24-1 to TRBJ2-3, with D perhaps TRBD1 (6 bases). Germline V lookup: CDR1 KGHDR, CDR2 SFDVKD. This CDR3 region has 19 residues. V lost 3 bases and J 4 bases, leaving 25 bases between the germline ends. DNA of the CDR3: TGTGCCACCAGTGATACCATCGTGGGGGCGGAGGAACCCCCAGATACGCAGTATTTT. It translates to CATSDTIVGAEEPPDTQYF.

This clonotype was recorded once. CDR3 nucleotides: TGCAGTGCTCCTCGGACTAGCGGTTACACAGATACGCAGTATTTT. Translation: CSAPRTSGYTDTQYF. The chain is built from TRBV20-1 and TRBJ2-3; 10 positions agree with TRBD2. The ends lost 5 bases at V and 2 bases at J; junction bases unmatched: 7. Germline values: CDR1 DFQATT, CDR2 SNEGSKA (reference sequence). The CDR3 has 15 amino acids.

The chain carries TRBV5-1 and TRBJ1-5; tentatively, D is TRBD1 (5 bases). The V gene's germline CDR1 is SGHRS and CDR2 YFSETQ. Trimming removed 0 bases from V and 5 bases from J, with 15 bases in between. This CDR3 spans 16 amino acids. The CDR3 is CASSLDGTGFDQPQHF. The CDR3 DNA reads as TGCGCCAGCAGCTTGGACGGGACCGGGTTCGATCAGCCCCAGCATTTT.